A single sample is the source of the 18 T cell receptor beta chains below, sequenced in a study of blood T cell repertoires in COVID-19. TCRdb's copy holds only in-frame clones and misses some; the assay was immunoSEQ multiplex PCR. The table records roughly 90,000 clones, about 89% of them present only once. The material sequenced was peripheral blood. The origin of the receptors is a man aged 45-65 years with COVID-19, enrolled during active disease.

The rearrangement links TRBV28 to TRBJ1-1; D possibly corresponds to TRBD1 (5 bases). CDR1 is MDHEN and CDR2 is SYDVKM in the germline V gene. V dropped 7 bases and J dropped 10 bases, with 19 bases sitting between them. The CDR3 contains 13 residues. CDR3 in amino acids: CASITQGGGGAFF. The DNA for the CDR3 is TGTGCCAGCATAACTCAGGGCGGGGGTGGAGCTTTCTTT.

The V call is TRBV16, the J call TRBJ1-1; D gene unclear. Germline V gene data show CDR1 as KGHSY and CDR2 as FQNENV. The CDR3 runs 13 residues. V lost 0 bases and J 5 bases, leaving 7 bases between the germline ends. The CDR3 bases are TGTGCCAGCAGCCAATCTGCGGGAACTGAAGCTTTCTTT. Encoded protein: CASSQSAGTEAFF.

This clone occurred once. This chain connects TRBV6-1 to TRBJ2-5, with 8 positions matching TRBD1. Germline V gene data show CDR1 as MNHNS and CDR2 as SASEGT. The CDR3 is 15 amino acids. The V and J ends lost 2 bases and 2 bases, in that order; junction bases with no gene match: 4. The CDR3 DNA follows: TGTGCCAGCAGTGAATGGACAGGGAGTCAAGAGACCCAGTACTTC. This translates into CASSEWTGSQETQYF.

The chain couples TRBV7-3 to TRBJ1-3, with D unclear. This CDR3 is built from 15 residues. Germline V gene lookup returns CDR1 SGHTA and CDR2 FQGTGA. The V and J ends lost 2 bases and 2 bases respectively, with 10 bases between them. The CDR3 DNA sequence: TGTGCCAGCAGCTTAGAGGGATTCACTGGAAACACCATATATTTT. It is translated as CASSLEGFTGNTIYF.

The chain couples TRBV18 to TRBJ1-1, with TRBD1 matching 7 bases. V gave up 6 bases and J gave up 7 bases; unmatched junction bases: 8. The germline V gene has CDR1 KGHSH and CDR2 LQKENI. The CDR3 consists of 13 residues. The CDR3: CASSLQGSGEAFF. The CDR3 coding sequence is TGTGCCAGCTCGCTACAGGGGTCGGGTGAAGCTTTCTTT.

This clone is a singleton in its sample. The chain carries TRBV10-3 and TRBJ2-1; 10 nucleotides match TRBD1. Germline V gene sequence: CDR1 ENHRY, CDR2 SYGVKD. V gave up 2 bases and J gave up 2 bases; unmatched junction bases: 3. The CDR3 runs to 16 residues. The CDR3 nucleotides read TGTGCCATCAGTGAGCCAGGACAGGGGGCCTACAATGAGCAGTTCTTC. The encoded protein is CAISEPGQGAYNEQFF.

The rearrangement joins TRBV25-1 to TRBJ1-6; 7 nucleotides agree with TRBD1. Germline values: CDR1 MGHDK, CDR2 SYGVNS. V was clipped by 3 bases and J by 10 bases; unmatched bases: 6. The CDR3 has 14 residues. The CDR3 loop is CASSERQGGSPLHF. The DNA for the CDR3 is TGTGCCAGCAGTGAGAGGCAGGGGGGATCACCCCTCCACTTT. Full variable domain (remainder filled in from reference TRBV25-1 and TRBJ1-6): EADIYQTPRYLVIGTGKKITLECSQTMGHDKMYWYQQDPGMELHLIHYSYGVNSTEKGDLSSESTVSRIRTEHFPLTLESARPSHTSQYLCASSERQGGSPLHFGNGTRLTVT.

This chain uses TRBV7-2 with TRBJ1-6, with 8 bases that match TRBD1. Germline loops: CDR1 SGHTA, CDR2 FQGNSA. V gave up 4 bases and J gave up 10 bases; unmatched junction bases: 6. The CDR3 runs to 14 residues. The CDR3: CASSSGGLGSPLHF. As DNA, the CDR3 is TGTGCCAGCAGCTCAGGGGGCTTAGGATCACCCCTCCACTTT.

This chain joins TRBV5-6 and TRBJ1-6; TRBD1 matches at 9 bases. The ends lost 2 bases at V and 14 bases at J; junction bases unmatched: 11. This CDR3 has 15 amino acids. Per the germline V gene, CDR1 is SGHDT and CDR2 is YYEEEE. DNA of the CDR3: TGTGCCAGCAGCTTCCGGGACAGGGAGCCATTGACCCTCCACTTT. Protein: CASSFRDREPLTLHF.

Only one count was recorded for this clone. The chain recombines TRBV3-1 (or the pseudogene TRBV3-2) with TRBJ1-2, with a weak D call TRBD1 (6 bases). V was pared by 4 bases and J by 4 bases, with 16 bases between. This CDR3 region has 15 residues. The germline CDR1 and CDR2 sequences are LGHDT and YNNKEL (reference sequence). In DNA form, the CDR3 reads TGTGCCAGCAGCCCCCAATCACAGGGAAGCTATGGCTACACCTTC. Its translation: CASSPQSQGSYGYTF.

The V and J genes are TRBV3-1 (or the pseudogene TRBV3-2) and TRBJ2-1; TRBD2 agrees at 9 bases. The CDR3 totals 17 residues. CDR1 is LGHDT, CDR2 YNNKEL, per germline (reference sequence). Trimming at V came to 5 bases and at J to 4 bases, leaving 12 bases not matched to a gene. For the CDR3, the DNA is TGTGCCAGCAGCTCCCCGCCGCGGGGGGGGTTTTACAATGAGCAGTTCTTC. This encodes CASSSPPRGGFYNEQFF.

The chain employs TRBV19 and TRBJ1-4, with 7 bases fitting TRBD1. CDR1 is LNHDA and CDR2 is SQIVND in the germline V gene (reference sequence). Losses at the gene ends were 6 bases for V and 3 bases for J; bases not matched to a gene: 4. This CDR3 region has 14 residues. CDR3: CASRYRGPNEKLFF. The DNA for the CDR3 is TGTGCCAGTAGATACAGGGGTCCTAATGAAAAACTGTTTTTT.

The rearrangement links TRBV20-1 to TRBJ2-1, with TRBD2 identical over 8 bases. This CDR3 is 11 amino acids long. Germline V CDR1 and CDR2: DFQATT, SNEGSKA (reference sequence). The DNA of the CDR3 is TGCAGGGCGGGGGGAATGAATGAGCAGTTCTTC. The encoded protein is CRAGGMNEQFF.

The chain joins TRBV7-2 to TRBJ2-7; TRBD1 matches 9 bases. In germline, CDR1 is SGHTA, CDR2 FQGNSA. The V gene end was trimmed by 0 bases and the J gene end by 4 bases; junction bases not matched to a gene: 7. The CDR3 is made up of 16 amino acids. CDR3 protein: CASSLASWDRAYEQYF. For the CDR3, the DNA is TGTGCCAGCAGCTTAGCGTCTTGGGACAGGGCATACGAGCAGTACTTC.

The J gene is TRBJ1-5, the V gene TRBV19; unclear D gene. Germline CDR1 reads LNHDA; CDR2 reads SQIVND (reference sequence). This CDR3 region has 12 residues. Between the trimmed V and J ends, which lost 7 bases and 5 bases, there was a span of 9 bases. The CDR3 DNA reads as TGTGCCAGTACGCAGGCCCATCAGCCCCAGCATTTT. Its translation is CASTQAHQPQHF.

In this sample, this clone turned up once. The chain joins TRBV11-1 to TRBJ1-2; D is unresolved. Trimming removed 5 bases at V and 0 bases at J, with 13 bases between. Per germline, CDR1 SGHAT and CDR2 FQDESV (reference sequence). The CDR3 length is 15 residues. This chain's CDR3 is CASSQMSEANYGYTF. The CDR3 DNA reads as TGTGCCAGCAGCCAGATGTCAGAGGCTAACTATGGCTACACCTTC.

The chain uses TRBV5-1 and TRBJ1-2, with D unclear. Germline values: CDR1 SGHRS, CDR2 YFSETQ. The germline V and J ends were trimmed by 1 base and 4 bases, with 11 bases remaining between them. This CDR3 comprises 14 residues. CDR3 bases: TGCGCCAGCAGCTTGAGTCAGGCCTCCTATGGCTACACCTTC. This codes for CASSLSQASYGYTF.

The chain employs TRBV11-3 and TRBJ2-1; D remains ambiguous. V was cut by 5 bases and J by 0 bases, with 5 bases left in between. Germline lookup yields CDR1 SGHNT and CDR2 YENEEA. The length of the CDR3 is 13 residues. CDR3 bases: TGTGCCAGCAGCCTCTCCTCCTACAATGAGCAGTTCTTC. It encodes CASSLSSYNEQFF.